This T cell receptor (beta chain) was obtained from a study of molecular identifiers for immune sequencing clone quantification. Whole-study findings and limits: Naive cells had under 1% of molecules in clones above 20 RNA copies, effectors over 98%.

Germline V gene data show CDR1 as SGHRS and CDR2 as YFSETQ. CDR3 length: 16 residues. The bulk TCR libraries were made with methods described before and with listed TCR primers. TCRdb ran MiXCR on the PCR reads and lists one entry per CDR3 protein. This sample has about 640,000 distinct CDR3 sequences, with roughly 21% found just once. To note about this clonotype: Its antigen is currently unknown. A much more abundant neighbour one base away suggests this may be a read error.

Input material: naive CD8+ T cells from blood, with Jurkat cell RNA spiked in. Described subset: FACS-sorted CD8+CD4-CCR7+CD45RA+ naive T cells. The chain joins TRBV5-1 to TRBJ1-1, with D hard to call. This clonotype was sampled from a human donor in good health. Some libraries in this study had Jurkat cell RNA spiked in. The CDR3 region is CARSWTVRSVNTEAFF. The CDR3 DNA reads TGCGCCAGAAGCTGGACGGTGAGGAGCGTGAACACTGAAGCTTTCTTT. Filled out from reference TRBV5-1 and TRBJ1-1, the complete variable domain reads KAGVTQTPRYLIKTRGQQVTLSCSPISGHRSVSWYQQTPGQGLQFLFEYFSETQRNKGNFPGRFSGRQFSNSRSEMNVSTLELGDSALYLCARSWTVRSVNTEAFFGQGTRLTVV.